This entry lists 28 T cell receptor beta chains sequenced from one sample in a study of T-cell memory formation after mild COVID-19. TCRdb reprocessed the 5' RACE reads via MiXCR and lists one record per CDR3 protein. The data contain roughly 500,000 distinct CDR3 sequences, about 20% of them singletons. The specimen was PBMCs or a T cell subset sorted from them (not recorded which). These TCRs come from an adult woman who had mild COVID-19 (a few samples of this study predate the infection). Cell type and time point are not known.

V and J are TRBV12-3 or TRBV12-4 and TRBJ1-5; 9 bases are a match to TRBD1. V shed 5 bases, J shed 7 bases, and the junction held 9 bases outside the gene matches. The CDR3 length is 15 residues. CDR3: CASSPGQGIGQPQHF. Here the CDR3 DNA reads TGTGCCAGCAGTCCGGGACAGGGAATTGGCCAGCCCCAGCATTTT.

The chain links TRBV12-5 to TRBJ2-7, with D tentatively TRBD1 (6 bases). Germline CDR1 reads LGHNT; CDR2 reads FRNRAP. Trimming pared 6 bases from V and 6 bases from J, leaving 15 bases between. CDR3 length: 13 amino acids. The CDR3 is CASGTEQGGEQYF. CDR3 nucleotide sequence: TGTGCTAGTGGAACAGAACAGGGCGGCGAGCAGTACTTC. The whole variable domain, remainder taken from reference TRBV12-5 and TRBJ2-7, is DARVTQTPRHKVTEMGQEVTMRCQPILGHNTVFWYRQTMMQGLELLAYFRNRAPLDDSGMPKDRFSAEMPDATLATLKIQPSEPRDSAVYFCASGTEQGGEQYFGPGTRLTVT.

In this sample, this clonotype turned up many times. The chain links TRBV4-2 to TRBJ2-2, with D perhaps TRBD1 (5 bases). Germline CDR1 and CDR2: LGHNA and YNFKEQ. Trimming took off 4 bases at V and 1 base at J, with 13 bases between the two ends. This CDR3 region has 16 residues. CDR3 bases: TGTGCCAGCAGCCCGCAAGGGGCGGAGAACACCGGGGAGCTGTTTTTT. It is translated as CASSPQGAENTGELFF.

This sequence joins TRBV9 and TRBJ1-6; 7 nucleotides match TRBD1. This CDR3 is 15 amino acids long. Germline assignment: CDR1 SGDLS and CDR2 YYNGEE. V lost 4 bases, J lost 3 bases, and 4 bases stayed unmatched. CDR3 bases: TGTGCCAGCAGCCCGCGGACAGGCTATAATTCACCCCTCCACTTT. It encodes CASSPRTGYNSPLHF.

This clonotype has more than one count but fewer than ten. The rearrangement links TRBV3-1 to TRBJ1-1, with 10 bases fitting TRBD1. The V gene's germline CDR1 is LGHDT and CDR2 YNNKEL (reference sequence). V was pared by 3 bases and J by 4 bases, with 5 bases of the junction left unmatched. This CDR3 is built from 15 residues. The CDR3 DNA follows: TGTGCCAGCAGCCAGGGACAGGGGTATGTCACTGAAGCTTTCTTT. Residues: CASSQGQGYVTEAFF.

CDR3 region: CASSSLSGVSYEQYF. In nucleotides, the CDR3 is TGTGCCAGCAGCTCGCTTAGCGGGGTCTCCTACGAGCAGTACTTC. The chain carries TRBV6-5 and TRBJ2-7, with 8 bases lining up with TRBD2. The ends lost 6 bases at V and 0 bases at J; junction bases unmatched: 7. The CDR3 loop spans 15 amino acids. Germline V CDR1 and CDR2: MNHEY, SVGAGI.

This clonotype was seen a handful of times. The J gene is TRBJ1-1, the V gene TRBV7-9, with unresolved D. The V and J ends lost 1 base and 2 bases respectively, with 14 bases between them. The germline V gene encodes CDR1 SEHNR and CDR2 FQNEAQ (reference sequence). This CDR3 contains 16 residues. CDR3 in amino acids: CASSLVSRADNTEAFF. CDR3 nucleotides: TGTGCCAGCAGCTTAGTCTCACGGGCAGATAACACTGAAGCTTTCTTT.

This clonotype was counted a few times. The rearrangement links TRBV4-1 to TRBJ2-7, with 11 bases aligning to TRBD2. Germline CDR1 is MGHRA and CDR2 is YSYEKL. Losses at the gene ends were 3 bases for V and 2 bases for J; bases not matched to a gene: 6. The CDR3 is made up of 16 amino acids. CDR3 in amino acids: CASSQFSGGDTYEQYF. CDR3 DNA sequence: TGCGCCAGCAGCCAGTTTAGCGGGGGGGATACCTACGAGCAGTACTTC.

This chain joins TRBV29-1 and TRBJ1-1; a possible D gene is TRBD1 (5 bases). Between the trimmed V and J ends, which lost 4 bases and 1 base, there was a span of 7 bases. The CDR3 covers 12 residues. Germline V gene lookup returns CDR1 SQVTM and CDR2 ANQGSEA. This CDR3 is CSVVGANTEAFF. Written as DNA, the CDR3 is TGCAGCGTTGTAGGGGCGAACACTGAAGCTTTCTTT.

CDR3 sequence: CSARDGGQARTDTQYF. Written as DNA, the CDR3 is TGCAGTGCTAGAGATGGGGGACAGGCTCGGACAGATACGCAGTATTTT. The chain links TRBV20-1 to TRBJ2-3; 8 bases are shared with TRBD1. Germline values: CDR1 DFQATT, CDR2 SNEGSKA (reference sequence). The CDR3 is made up of 16 amino acids. The ends lost 0 bases at V and 3 bases at J; junction bases unmatched: 8.

This clonotype turned up a few times. This chain links TRBV5-1 with TRBJ1-1, with D possibly matching TRBD1 (5 bases). CDR3 size: 14 residues. V lost 7 bases and J 3 bases, leaving 16 bases between the germline ends. Germline CDR1 reads SGHRS; CDR2 reads YFSETQ. The DNA of the CDR3 is TGCGCCAGCTGGGAGGGTACAGGTGACACTGAAGCTTTCTTT. Translation gives CASWEGTGDTEAFF.

J is TRBJ2-7 and V is TRBV10-3; D call uncertain. CDR3 length equals 15 residues. V shed 0 bases and J shed 3 bases, with 12 bases lying between them. Germline V CDR1 and CDR2: ENHRY, SYGVKD. The CDR3 loop is CAISESVGRYYEQYF. As DNA, the CDR3 is TGTGCCATCAGTGAGTCAGTTGGCCGGTACTACGAGCAGTACTTC.

The chain is built from TRBV7-9 and TRBJ2-7, with 11 bases aligning to TRBD1. The CDR3 length is 16 residues. V trimming: 5 bases; J trimming: 7 bases; junction bases outside the gene matches: 13. CDR1 is SEHNR, CDR2 FQNEAQ, per germline (reference sequence). The DNA of the CDR3 is TGTGCCAGCAGCCCTCTAGGGGGACAGGGGGTGGAGGAGCAGTACTTC. It codes for CASSPLGGQGVEEQYF.

This clonotype was picked up a small number of times. V is TRBV7-2 and J is TRBJ2-1; D is perhaps TRBD2 (6 bases). The CDR3 extends over 14 amino acids. From germline, CDR1 is SGHTA and CDR2 FQGNSA. Deletions cut 4 bases from V and 6 bases from J, with 13 bases between. CDR3 sequence reads: CASSSGGVVNEQFF. DNA of the CDR3: TGTGCCAGCAGCTCAGGCGGGGTAGTCAATGAGCAGTTCTTC.

This chain uses TRBV9 with TRBJ1-1; D is possibly TRBD1 (5 bases). The V gene's germline CDR1 is SGDLS and CDR2 YYNGEE. This CDR3 is 17 amino acids long. V lost 0 bases and J 0 bases, leaving 15 bases between the germline ends. The CDR3 sequence: CASSVAPGRELNTEAFF. As DNA, the CDR3 is TGTGCCAGCAGCGTAGCCCCAGGGAGGGAGTTGAACACTGAAGCTTTCTTT.

This clonotype was counted a few times. The chain uses TRBV29-1 and TRBJ2-7, with a weak D call TRBD1 (5 bases). The germline V and J ends were trimmed by 4 bases and 2 bases, with 12 bases remaining between them. This CDR3 is 13 amino acids long. CDR1 SQVTM and CDR2 ANQGSEA come from the germline V gene. This CDR3 is CSVGQGSAYEQYF. In DNA form, the CDR3 reads TGCAGCGTTGGTCAGGGTTCCGCCTACGAGCAGTACTTC.

This clonotype was recorded a few times. V usage is TRBV7-2 and J usage is TRBJ2-7; 13 bases line up with TRBD2. The J segment lost 2 bases and the V segment lost 2 bases, leaving 3 bases of the junction unmatched. This CDR3 contains 16 residues. The germline gives CDR1 SGHTA, CDR2 FQGNSA. CDR3 DNA sequence: TGTGCCAGCAGCTTAACTAGCGGGAGGGCGGCCTACGAGCAGTACTTC. Encoded protein: CASSLTSGRAAYEQYF.

The chain combines TRBV18 with TRBJ2-5; no clear D gene. Germline V gene lookup returns CDR1 KGHSH and CDR2 LQKENI. The CDR3 runs to 13 residues. V dropped 0 bases and J dropped 1 base, with 3 bases sitting between them. CDR3 in DNA: TGTGCCAGCTCACCACCGACCCAAGAGACCCAGTACTTC. It codes for CASSPPTQETQYF. The variable domain in full, with the rest retrieved from reference TRBV18 and TRBJ2-5, is NAGVMQNPRHLVRRRGQEARLRCSPMKGHSHVYWYRQLPEEGLKFMVYLQKENIIDESGMPKERFSAEFPKEGPSILRIQQVVRGDSAAYFCASSPPTQETQYFGPGTRLLVL.

The V call is TRBV6-5, the J call TRBJ2-3; TRBD1 aligns across 8 bases. There are 15 residues in the CDR3. Looked up from germline, CDR1 is MNHEY and CDR2 is SVGAGI. V trimming: 2 bases; J trimming: 3 bases; junction bases outside the gene matches: 4. The CDR3 reads CASSYKDRVTDTQYF. The CDR3, as DNA: TGTGCCAGCAGTTACAAGGACAGGGTAACAGATACGCAGTATTTT.

This clonotype was seen a single time. This chain connects TRBV7-9 to TRBJ1-1, with 9 bases that match TRBD1. The CDR3 is made up of 14 amino acids. Trimming cost V 4 bases and J 4 bases; bases outside gene matches: 4. Germline values: CDR1 SEHNR, CDR2 FQNEAQ (reference sequence). The CDR3 spells CASSSTTGGTEAFF. CDR3 DNA: TGTGCCAGCAGCTCGACGACAGGGGGCACTGAAGCTTTCTTT. Supplemented by reference TRBV7-9 and TRBJ1-1, the full variable domain reads DTGVSQNPRHKITKRGQNVTFRCDPISEHNRLYWYRQTLGQGPEFLTYFQNEAQLEKSRLLSDRFSAERPKGSFSTLEIQRTEQGDSAMYLCASSSTTGGTEAFFGQGTRLTVV.

The gene calls are TRBV3-1 and TRBJ2-3; TRBD1 aligns across 9 bases. After removal of 2 bases from V and 3 bases from J, the junction contained 3 bases not matched to a gene. The CDR3 is 15 amino acids. Germline V CDR1 and CDR2: LGHDT, YNNKEL (reference sequence). The DNA for the CDR3 is TGTGCCAGCAGCCAATCGGGACAGGGAACAGATACGCAGTATTTT. Translated, it gives CASSQSGQGTDTQYF.

The chain has TRBV11-1 and TRBJ2-2; TRBD2 aligns across 8 bases. CDR1 is SGHAT, CDR2 FQDESV, per germline (reference sequence). After removal of 4 bases from V and 4 bases from J, the junction contained 5 bases not matched to a gene. The CDR3 spans 15 residues. In DNA form, the CDR3 reads TGTGCCAGCAGCTCCCGCACTAGCGGCACCGGGGAGCTGTTTTTT. Translation gives CASSSRTSGTGELFF.

Ten or more counts support this clonotype. The chain couples TRBV7-9 to TRBJ2-7; D is possibly TRBD2 (6 bases). Germline CDR1 SEHNR, CDR2 FQNEAQ (reference sequence). V was trimmed by 5 bases and J by 4 bases, leaving 9 bases between them. The CDR3 length is 12 residues. The CDR3 sequence is CASSTGSYEQYF. The CDR3 bases are TGTGCCAGCAGCACCGGGAGTTACGAGCAGTACTTC.

The table lists this clonotype with a few counts. V and J are TRBV28 and TRBJ2-5, with TRBD1 matching 12 bases. After removal of 7 bases from V and 5 bases from J, the junction contained 8 bases not matched to a gene. CDR1 and CDR2 (germline): MDHEN, SYDVKM. The CDR3 extends over 15 amino acids. CDR3 amino acids: CASTTGTGGLETQYF. The DNA for the CDR3 is TGTGCCAGCACCACCGGGACAGGGGGCTTGGAGACCCAGTACTTC.

CDR3 sequence (DNA): TGTGCCAGCAGTGACGGGAGAGATTACAATGAGCAGTTCTTC. Translating it yields CASSDGRDYNEQFF. This chain connects TRBV25-1 to TRBJ2-1, with a weak D call TRBD2 (6 bases). V was pared by 3 bases and J by 4 bases, with 10 bases between. The germline V gene encodes CDR1 MGHDK and CDR2 SYGVNS. The CDR3 length is 14 residues. Supplemented by reference TRBV25-1 and TRBJ2-1, the full variable domain reads EADIYQTPRYLVIGTGKKITLECSQTMGHDKMYWYQQDPGMELHLIHYSYGVNSTEKGDLSSESTVSRIRTEHFPLTLESARPSHTSQYLCASSDGRDYNEQFFGPGTRLTVL.

CDR3 DNA sequence: TGCAGTGCTTTGGACAGGGTTAATCTGTCGTACGAGCAGTACTTC. Protein sequence: CSALDRVNLSYEQYF. This chain joins TRBV20-1 and TRBJ2-7, with 8 bases fitting TRBD1. This CDR3 is built from 15 residues. From germline, CDR1 is DFQATT and CDR2 SNEGSKA (reference sequence). J lost 4 bases, V lost 5 bases, and 13 bases had no gene match.

The chain has TRBV4-1 and TRBJ1-2, with D uncertain. The V end was cut by 7 bases, the J end by 5 bases, with 26 bases between. Germline CDR1 MGHRA, CDR2 YSYEKL. This CDR3 is built from 17 residues. In DNA form, the CDR3 reads TGCGCCAGCAACAGCCAAGATGGGAGCGAGCTCCAATATGGCTACACCTTC. Protein: CASNSQDGSELQYGYTF.

This clonotype was found a few times. V is TRBV4-2 and J is TRBJ2-1; TRBD1 agrees at 7 bases. Per the germline V gene, CDR1 is LGHNA and CDR2 is YNFKEQ. Trimming took 4 bases from V and 7 from J; bases not matched to a gene: 16. The CDR3 extends over 17 amino acids. CDR3 nucleotide sequence: TGTGCCAGCAGCCCGGACTTAACAGGGGTAGGGATAAATGAGCAGTTCTTC. It yields the protein CASSPDLTGVGINEQFF.